The following is a T cell receptor beta chain sequence with its context. Its antigen is not known. A multiplex PCR was run with 60 Vbeta primers and 13 Jbeta primers. Using immunoSEQ multiplex PCR, the repertoire was profiled, and TCRdb retains in-frame clones only, with some absent. The sample gives fewer than 150,000 clones, roughly 80% of which show up once; 7.5% to 9% is in the top ten. The data were obtained in a study of cytomegalovirus exposure and HLA in healthy donors. J was trimmed by 9 bases and V by 4 bases; bases with no gene match: 6. Germline V CDR1 and CDR2: LNHDA, SQIVND (reference sequence). The CDR3 loop spans 13 amino acids. General study points: The authors enumerated 164 TCR beta chains as linked to cytomegalovirus.

This TCR came from a female donor in good health and CMV-seropositive. The chain couples TRBV19 to TRBJ2-1, with 7 nucleotides matching TRBD1. Material for sequencing was PBMCs. The CDR3 DNA reads as TGTGCCAGTAGTAACCAGGGGGTAGGTGAGCAGTTCTTC. Protein sequence: CASSNQGVGEQFF.